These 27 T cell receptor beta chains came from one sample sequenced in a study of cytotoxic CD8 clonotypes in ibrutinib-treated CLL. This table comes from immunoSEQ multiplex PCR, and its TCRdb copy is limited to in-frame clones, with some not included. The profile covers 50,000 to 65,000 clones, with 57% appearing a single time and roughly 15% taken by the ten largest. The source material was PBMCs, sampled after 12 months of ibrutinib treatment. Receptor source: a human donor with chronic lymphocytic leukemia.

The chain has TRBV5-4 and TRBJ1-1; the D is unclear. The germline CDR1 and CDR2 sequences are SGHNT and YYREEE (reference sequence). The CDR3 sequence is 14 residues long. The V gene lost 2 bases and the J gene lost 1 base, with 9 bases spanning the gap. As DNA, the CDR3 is TGTGCCAGCAGCTTAGGTCAGGAGAACACTGAAGCTTTCTTT. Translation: CASSLGQENTEAFF. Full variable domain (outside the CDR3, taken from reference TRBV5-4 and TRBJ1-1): ETGVTQSPTHLIKTRGQQVTLRCSSQSGHNTVSWYQQALGQGPQFIFQYYREEENGRGNFPPRFSGLQFPNYSSELNVNALELDDSALYLCASSLGQENTEAFFGQGTRLTVV.

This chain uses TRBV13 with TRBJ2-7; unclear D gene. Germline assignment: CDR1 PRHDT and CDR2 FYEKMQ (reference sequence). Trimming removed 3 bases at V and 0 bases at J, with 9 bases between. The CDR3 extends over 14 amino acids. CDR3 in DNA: TGTGCCAGCAGCTTTTCGAGCACCTCCTACGAGCAGTACTTC. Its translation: CASSFSSTSYEQYF.

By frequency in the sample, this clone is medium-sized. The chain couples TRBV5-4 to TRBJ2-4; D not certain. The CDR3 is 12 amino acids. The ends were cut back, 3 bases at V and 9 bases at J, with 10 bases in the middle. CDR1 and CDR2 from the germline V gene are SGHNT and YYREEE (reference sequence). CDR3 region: CASSSSLGIQYF. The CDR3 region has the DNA TGTGCCAGCAGCTCGTCCTTGGGCATTCAGTACTTC.

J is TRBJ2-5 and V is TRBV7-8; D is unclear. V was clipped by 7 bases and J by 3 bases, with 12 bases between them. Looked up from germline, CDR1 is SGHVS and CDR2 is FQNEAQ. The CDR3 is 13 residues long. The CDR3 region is CASKMDGEETQYF. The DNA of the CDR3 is TGTGCCAGCAAAATGGACGGCGAAGAGACCCAGTACTTC.

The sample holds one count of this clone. This CDR3 is CASSSFGLAVGVETQYF. The CDR3 DNA reads as TGTGCCAGCAGTTCCTTCGGACTAGCGGTGGGGGTAGAGACCCAGTACTTC. J is TRBJ2-5 and V is TRBV27; TRBD2 matches at 10 bases. CDR1 and CDR2 (germline): MNHEY, SMNVEV (reference sequence). This CDR3 comprises 17 residues. Unmatched junction bases numbered 12, after V lost 4 bases and J lost 4 bases.

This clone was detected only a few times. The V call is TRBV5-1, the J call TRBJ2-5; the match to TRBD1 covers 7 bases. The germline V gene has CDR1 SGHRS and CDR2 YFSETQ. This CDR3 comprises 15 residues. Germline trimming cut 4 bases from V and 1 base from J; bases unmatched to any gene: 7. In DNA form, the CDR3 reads TGCGCCAGCAGCCCTAGGACAGGCTTCCAAGAGACCCAGTACTTC. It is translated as CASSPRTGFQETQYF.

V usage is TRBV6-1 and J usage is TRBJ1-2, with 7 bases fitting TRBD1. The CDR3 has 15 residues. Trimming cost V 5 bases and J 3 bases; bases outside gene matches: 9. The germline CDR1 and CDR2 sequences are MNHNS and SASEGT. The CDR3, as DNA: TGTGCCAGCAGTCAACAGGGGCTACGGGACTATGGCTACACCTTC. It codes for CASSQQGLRDYGYTF.

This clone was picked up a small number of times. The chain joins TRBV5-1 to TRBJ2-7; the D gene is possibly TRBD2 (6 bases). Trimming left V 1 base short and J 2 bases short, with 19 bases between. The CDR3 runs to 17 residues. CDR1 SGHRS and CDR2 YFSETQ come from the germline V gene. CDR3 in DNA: TGCGCCAGCAGCTTGAAGGCGAGTAGCGGCTCAGCCTACGAGCAGTACGTC. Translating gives CASSLKASSGSAYEQYV.

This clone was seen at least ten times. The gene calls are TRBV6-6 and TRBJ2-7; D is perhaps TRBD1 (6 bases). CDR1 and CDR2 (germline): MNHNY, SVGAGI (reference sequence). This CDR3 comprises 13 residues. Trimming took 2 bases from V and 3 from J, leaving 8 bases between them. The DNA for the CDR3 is TGTGCCAGCAGTTACGCAGGGGACTACGAGCAGTACTTC. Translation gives CASSYAGDYEQYF.

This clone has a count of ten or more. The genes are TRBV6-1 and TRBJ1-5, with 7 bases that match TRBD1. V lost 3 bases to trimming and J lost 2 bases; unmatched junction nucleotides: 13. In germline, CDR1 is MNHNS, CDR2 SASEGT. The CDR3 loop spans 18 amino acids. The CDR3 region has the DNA TGTGCCAGCAGTGACCCGGGACAGCCTCCTCCCGGCAATCAGCCCCAGCATTTT. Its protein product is CASSDPGQPPPGNQPQHF.

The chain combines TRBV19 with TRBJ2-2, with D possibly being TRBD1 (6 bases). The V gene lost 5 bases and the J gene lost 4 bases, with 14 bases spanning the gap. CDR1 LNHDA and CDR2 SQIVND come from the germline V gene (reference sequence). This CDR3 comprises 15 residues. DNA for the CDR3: TGTGCCAGTAGTCATGGGGGCTTAGGCACCGGGGAGCTGTTTTTT. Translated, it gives CASSHGGLGTGELFF.

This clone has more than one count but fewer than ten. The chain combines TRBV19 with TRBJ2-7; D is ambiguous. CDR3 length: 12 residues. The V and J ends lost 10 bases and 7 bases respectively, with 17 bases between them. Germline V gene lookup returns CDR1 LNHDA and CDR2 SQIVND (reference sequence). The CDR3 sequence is CATSPRSGEQYF. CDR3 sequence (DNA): TGTGCCACTTCCCCCAGGTCCGGGGAGCAGTACTTC. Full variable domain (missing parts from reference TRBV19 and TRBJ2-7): DGGITQSPKYLFRKEGQNVTLSCEQNLNHDAMYWYRQDPGQGLRLIYYSQIVNDFQKGDIAEGYSVSREKKESFPLTVTSAQKNPTAFYLCATSPRSGEQYFGPGTRLTVT.

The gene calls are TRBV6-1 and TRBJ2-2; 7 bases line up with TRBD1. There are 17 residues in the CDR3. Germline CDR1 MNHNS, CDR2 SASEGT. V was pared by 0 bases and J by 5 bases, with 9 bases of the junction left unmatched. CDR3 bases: TGTGCCAGCAGTGAAGCCCTATCGACAGGGATGACCGGGGAGCTGTTTTTT. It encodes CASSEALSTGMTGELFF.

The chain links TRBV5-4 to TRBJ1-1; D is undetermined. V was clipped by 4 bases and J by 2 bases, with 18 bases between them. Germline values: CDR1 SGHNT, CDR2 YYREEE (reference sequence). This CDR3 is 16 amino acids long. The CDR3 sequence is CASSPSVEVRNTEAFF. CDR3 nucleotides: TGTGCCAGCAGCCCGAGCGTAGAGGTTAGAAACACTGAAGCTTTCTTT.

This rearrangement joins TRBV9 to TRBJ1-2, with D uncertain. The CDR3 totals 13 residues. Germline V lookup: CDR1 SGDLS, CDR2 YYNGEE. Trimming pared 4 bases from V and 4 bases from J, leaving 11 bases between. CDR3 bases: TGTGCCAGCAGCACCGGGTTTGGCTATGGCTACACCTTC. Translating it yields CASSTGFGYGYTF.

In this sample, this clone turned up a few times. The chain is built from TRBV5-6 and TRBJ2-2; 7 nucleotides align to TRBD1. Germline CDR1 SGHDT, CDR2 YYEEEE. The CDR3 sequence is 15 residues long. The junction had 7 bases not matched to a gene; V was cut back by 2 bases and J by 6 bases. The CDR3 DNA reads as TGTGCCAGCAGCTTAGTCGGGACAGTTGCCGGGGAGCTGTTTTTT. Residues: CASSLVGTVAGELFF.

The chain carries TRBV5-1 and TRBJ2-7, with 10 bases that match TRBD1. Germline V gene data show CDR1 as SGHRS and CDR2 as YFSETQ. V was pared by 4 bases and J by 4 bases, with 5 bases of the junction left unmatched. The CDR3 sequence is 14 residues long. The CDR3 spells CASSKGQGGYEQYF. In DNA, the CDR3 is TGCGCCAGCAGCAAAGGACAGGGGGGATACGAGCAGTACTTC. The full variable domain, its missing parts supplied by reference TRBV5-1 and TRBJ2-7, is KAGVTQTPRYLIKTRGQQVTLSCSPISGHRSVSWYQQTPGQGLQFLFEYFSETQRNKGNFPGRFSGRQFSNSRSEMNVSTLELGDSALYLCASSKGQGGYEQYFGPGTRLTVT.

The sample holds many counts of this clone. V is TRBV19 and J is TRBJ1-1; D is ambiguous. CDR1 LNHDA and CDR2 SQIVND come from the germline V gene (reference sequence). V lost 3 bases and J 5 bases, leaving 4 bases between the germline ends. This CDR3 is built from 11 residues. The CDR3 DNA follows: TGTGCCAGTAGTATTTATACTGAAGCTTTCTTT. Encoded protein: CASSIYTEAFF.

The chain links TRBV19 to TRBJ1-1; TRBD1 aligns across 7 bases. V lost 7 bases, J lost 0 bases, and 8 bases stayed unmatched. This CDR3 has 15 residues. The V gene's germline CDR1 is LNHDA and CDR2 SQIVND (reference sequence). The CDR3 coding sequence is TGTGCCAGTAAGCAGGGGGACATTATGAACACTGAAGCTTTCTTT. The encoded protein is CASKQGDIMNTEAFF. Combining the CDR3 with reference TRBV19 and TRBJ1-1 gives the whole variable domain DGGITQSPKYLFRKEGQNVTLSCEQNLNHDAMYWYRQDPGQGLRLIYYSQIVNDFQKGDIAEGYSVSREKKESFPLTVTSAQKNPTAFYLCASKQGDIMNTEAFFGQGTRLTVV.

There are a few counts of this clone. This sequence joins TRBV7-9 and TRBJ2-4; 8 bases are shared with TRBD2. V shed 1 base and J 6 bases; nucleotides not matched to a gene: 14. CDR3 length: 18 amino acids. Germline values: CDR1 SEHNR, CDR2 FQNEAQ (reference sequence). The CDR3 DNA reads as TGTGCCAGCAGCTTAGGCTCCGGGGGCGGGAGGTCAAGAAACATTCAGTACTTC. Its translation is CASSLGSGGGRSRNIQYF.

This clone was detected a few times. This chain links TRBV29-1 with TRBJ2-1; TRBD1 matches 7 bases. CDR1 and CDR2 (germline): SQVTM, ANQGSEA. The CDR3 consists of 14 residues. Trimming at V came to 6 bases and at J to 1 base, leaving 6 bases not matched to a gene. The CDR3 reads CSVVRGSSYNEQFF. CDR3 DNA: TGCAGCGTGGTCAGGGGGTCGTCCTACAATGAGCAGTTCTTC.

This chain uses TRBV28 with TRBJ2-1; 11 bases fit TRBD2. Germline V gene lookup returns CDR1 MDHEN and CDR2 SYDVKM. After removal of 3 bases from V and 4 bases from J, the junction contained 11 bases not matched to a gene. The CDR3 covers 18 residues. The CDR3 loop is CASSFGTSGWGAYNEQFF. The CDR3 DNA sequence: TGTGCCAGCAGTTTCGGGACTAGCGGCTGGGGGGCTTACAATGAGCAGTTCTTC.

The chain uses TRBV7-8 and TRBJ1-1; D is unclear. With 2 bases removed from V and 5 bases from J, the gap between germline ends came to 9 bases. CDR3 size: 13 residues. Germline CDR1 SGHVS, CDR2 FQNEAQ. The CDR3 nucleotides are TGTGCCAGCAGCTTATTACTGGGGACTGAAGCTTTCTTT. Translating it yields CASSLLLGTEAFF.

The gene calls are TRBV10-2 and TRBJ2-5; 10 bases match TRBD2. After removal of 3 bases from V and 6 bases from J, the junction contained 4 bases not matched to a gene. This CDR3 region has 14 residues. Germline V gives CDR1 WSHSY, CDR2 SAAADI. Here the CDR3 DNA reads TGCGCCAGCAGTGACCTAGCGGGGGTACAGACCCAGTACTTC. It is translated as CASSDLAGVQTQYF.

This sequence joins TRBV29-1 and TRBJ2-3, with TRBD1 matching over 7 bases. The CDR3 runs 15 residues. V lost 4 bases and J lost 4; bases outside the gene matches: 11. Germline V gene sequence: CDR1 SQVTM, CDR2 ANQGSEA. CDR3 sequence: CSVARQGRTADTQYF. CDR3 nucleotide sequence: TGCAGCGTTGCCCGACAGGGAAGAACGGCAGATACGCAGTATTTT.

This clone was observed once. CDR3 amino acids: CASSLLPGVGGQETQYF. CDR3 nucleotide sequence: TGTGCCAGCAGTTTACTGCCAGGGGTAGGGGGACAAGAGACCCAGTACTTC. The chain couples TRBV28 to TRBJ2-5; a possible D gene is TRBD1 (6 bases). The CDR3 is 17 residues long. Germline V CDR1 and CDR2: MDHEN, SYDVKM. Trimming took off 2 bases at V and 2 bases at J, with 18 bases between the two ends. Based on the CDR3 plus reference TRBV28 and TRBJ2-5, the full variable domain is DVKVTQSSRYLVKRTGEKVFLECVQDMDHENMFWYRQDPGLGLRLIYFSYDVKMKEKGDIPEGYSVSREKKERFSLILESASTNQTSMYLCASSLLPGVGGQETQYFGPGTRLLVL.

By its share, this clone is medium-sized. The CDR3 protein is CASSFSSGTNSPLHF. In DNA, the CDR3 is TGTGCCAGCAGTTTTTCCTCAGGGACTAATTCACCCCTCCACTTT. The chain uses TRBV27 and TRBJ1-6; possible D gene TRBD1, 5 bases. This CDR3 comprises 15 residues. V was clipped by 3 bases and J by 6 bases, with 12 bases between them. The germline V gene has CDR1 MNHEY and CDR2 SMNVEV (reference sequence).